Sequencing of this T cell receptor beta chain was carried out in a study of regulatory T cells in long-lasting Graves disease. This clonotype was counted only a few times. Its antigen is still unknown. Whole-study results and caveats: It was peripheral blood alone, not thyroid tissue, that was studied.

According to the study, TCR beta libraries were built with iRepertoire HTBI primers and CDR3-region Arm-PCR. MiXCR was run by TCRdb on the multiplex PCR reads, yielding one entry per CDR3 protein. The sample holds approximately 440,000 distinct CDR3 sequences, around 22% seen once. CDR1 and CDR2 from the germline V gene are SGHTA and FQGNSA. The CDR3 runs to 12 residues. Trimming shortened V by 3 bases and J by 8 bases, and 7 bases separated the two germline ends. Time point: persistent/refractory GD, antithyroid drugs over 5 years with positive TRAb. Researchers made the TCR library from RNA that was extracted from PBMCs.

This clonotype originated in a female donor with Graves disease. The chain links TRBV7-2 to TRBJ1-4, with unresolved D. The sample was peripheral blood mononuclear cells (PBMCs), taken when the disease was refractory, from a patient treated with antithyroid drugs. The CDR3 nucleotides are TGTGCCAGCAGCTTTTATCGGGAAAAACTGTTTTTT. This encodes CASSFYREKLFF. The full variable domain, completed using reference TRBV7-2 and TRBJ1-4, is GAGVSQSPSNKVTEKGKDVELRCDPISGHTALYWYRQSLGQGLEFLIYFQGNSAPDKSGLPSDRFSAERTGGSVSTLTIQRTQQEDSAVYLCASSFYREKLFFGSGTQLSVL.